The source of this T cell receptor beta chain is a study of a mutant IDH1 vaccine in newly diagnosed glioma. Study summary: Patients got radiotherapy, temozolomide, or both beforehand, and most got both. Points from the study as a whole: There were vaccine-induced immune responses in just over 90% of the patients.

Stated time point: baseline, week 1 (first vaccination visit). As to treatment: pre-vaccination baseline after standard-of-care therapy. Produced via immunoSEQ multiplex PCR; TCRdb's table is partial and in-frame only. The sample has 15,000 or so clones, nearly 97% seen once. A remark on this clone: Antigen: not known.

The V gene's germline CDR1 is MDHEN and CDR2 SYDVKM. V lost 3 bases to trimming and J lost 4 bases, with 10 bases between them. The CDR3 has 14 residues. The genes are TRBV28 and TRBJ1-5; D might be TRBD1 (5 bases). The source is a woman younger than 30 with glioma. Some clones in this sample may be carry-over from other donors' samples. The sequencing used peripheral blood mononuclear cells (PBMCs), collected from a glioma patient treated with radiotherapy, temozolomide or both. The DNA of the CDR3 is TGTGCCAGCAGTTTTACAGGTCTAAATCAGCCCCAGCATTTT. Its translation is CASSFTGLNQPQHF. The full variable domain, with the rest looked up from reference TRBV28 and TRBJ1-5, is DVKVTQSSRYLVKRTGEKVFLECVQDMDHENMFWYRQDPGLGLRLIYFSYDVKMKEKGDIPEGYSVSREKKERFSLILESASTNQTSMYLCASSFTGLNQPQHFGDGTRLSIL.